The sequence of this TCR beta chain was determined in a study of blood T cell repertoires in COVID-19. The overall study: PBMCs, B-cell-depleted T cells, or T cells were the source of the cDNA or gDNA that made up the material.

From germline, CDR1 is SGHTA and CDR2 FQGNSA. The CDR3 covers 14 residues. V was pared by 2 bases and J by 6 bases, with 14 bases between. Here immunoSEQ multiplex PCR was the method, and the copy in TCRdb shows in-frame clones only, minus some. The data contain about 95,000 clones, 65% to 85% of them singletons. The source of this sequence is a man older than 75 with active or convalescent COVID-19. The chain is built from TRBV7-2 and TRBJ2-7; D gene ambiguous. The sequenced sample consisted of peripheral blood. CDR3 protein: CASSLYATVGEQYF. CDR3 nucleotides: TGTGCCAGCAGCTTATACGCTACAGTCGGCGAGCAGTACTTC. The entire variable domain, with the rest obtained from reference TRBV7-2 and TRBJ2-7, is as follows: GAGVSQSPSNKVTEKGKDVELRCDPISGHTALYWYRQSLGQGLEFLIYFQGNSAPDKSGLPSDRFSAERTGGSVSTLTIQRTQQEDSAVYLCASSLYATVGEQYFGPGTRLTVT.